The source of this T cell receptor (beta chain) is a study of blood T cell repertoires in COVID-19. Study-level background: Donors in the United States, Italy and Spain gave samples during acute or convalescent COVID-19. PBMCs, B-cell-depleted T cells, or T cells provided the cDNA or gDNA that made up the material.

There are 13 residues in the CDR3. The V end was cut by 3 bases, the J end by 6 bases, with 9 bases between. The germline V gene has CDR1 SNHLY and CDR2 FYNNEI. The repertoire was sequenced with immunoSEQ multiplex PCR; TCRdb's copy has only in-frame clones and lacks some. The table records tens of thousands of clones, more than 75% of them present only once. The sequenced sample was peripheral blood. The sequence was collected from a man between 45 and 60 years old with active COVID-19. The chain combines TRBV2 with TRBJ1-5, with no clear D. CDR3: CASSDRQAQPQHF. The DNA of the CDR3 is TGTGCCAGCAGTGATCGCCAGGCTCAGCCCCAGCATTTT.